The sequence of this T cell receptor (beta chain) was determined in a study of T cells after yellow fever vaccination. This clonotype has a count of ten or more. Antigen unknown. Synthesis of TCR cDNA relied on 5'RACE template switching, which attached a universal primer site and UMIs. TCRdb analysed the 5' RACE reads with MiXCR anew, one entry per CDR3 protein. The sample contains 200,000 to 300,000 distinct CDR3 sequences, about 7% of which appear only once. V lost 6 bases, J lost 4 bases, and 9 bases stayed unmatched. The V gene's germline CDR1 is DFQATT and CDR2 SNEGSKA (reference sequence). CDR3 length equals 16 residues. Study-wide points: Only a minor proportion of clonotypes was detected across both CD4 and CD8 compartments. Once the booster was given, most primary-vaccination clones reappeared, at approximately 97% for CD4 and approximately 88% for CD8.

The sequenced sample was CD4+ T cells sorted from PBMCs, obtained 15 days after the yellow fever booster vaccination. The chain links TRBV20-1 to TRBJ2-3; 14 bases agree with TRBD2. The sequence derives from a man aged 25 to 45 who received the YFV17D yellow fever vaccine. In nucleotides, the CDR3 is TGCAGTGCCCAAAAAGGGACTAGCGGGAGTTCAGATACGCAGTATTTT. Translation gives CSAQKGTSGSSDTQYF.